This T cell receptor beta chain was observed in a study of blood T cells in healthy people across ages (dated by TCRdb to between 2014 and 2017). Regarding the research as a whole: In model experiments, roughly one uniquely barcoded TCR beta cDNA molecule per two T cells was captured by template switching. To track age-related changes in TCR beta repertoire diversity, the study relied on deep sequencing normalized with unique cDNA molecular identifiers. Donors were grouped into four age groups: young (average approximately 15 years), middle-aged (roughly 40), aged (about 60) and long-lived (around 82). Using the same blood draw, the study looked at two additional independent replicas of 1 million unique cDNA reads for two donors, one aged 18 to 30 and the other aged 80 or older.

Systemically healthy Caucasian individuals from Russia, about 38 in total and aged about 6 to 100 years, were included as donors. Approximately 11 milliliters of peripheral blood were drawn from each donor into EDTA-treated Vacutainer tubes. Ficoll-Paque density-gradient centrifugation was used to isolate PBMCs, with at least 6 million obtained per sample. Trizol reagent was used to extract total RNA from PBMCs, with at least 5 micrograms per sample. For every donor, an aliquot of PBMCs went through flow cytometry to measure the percentages of naive CD45RAhigh/CD27high T cells. Its CDR3 holds 12 amino acids, cysteine through phenylalanine. Only the CDR3 DNA stays, 36 bases, in frame from base 1. Cut back by 2 bases and 4 bases, the V and J ends lie 6 bases apart. CDR1 MGHDK and CDR2 SYGVNS were looked up in the germline V gene. Receptors were amplified or captured by 5' RACE. Sequencing was performed on an Illumina HiSeq 2500. The second PCR ran for about 6 to 11 cycles and used a J-beta primer mix along with a sample-barcoded 5' primer. A unique molecular identifier was introduced onto each TCR beta cDNA molecule by a template-switch 5' adaptor carrying 12 random nucleotides. Each sample yielded at least 3 million CDR3-containing paired-end reads. First-strand cDNA was synthesized from all RNA with the Mint cDNA synthesis kit, primed by a TRBC-specific oligonucleotide. After uracil-DNA glycosylase treatment, a first 18-cycle PCR used universal primers M1SS and BC2_uni_R on all cDNA. The source study handled its data this way. Each sample was normalized by randomly selecting 1 million high-quality reads, each carrying a distinct molecular identifier. Instead of being binned into consensus sequences, reads with shared molecular identifiers were discarded. MiTCR, with a Q25 quality threshold and the strictest error-elimination algorithm, was used for CDR3 identification, clonotype clustering and error correction. Lower-bound total TCR beta diversity was estimated with a nonparametric unseen species model using Euler transformation. TCRdb reprocessed the public reads (quality trimming at Q25 with fastp, clone calling with MiXCR) and kept in-frame beta chains. CDR3 protein sequences are deduplicated, and each keeps its most common genes and DNA. TCRdb assigned the V and J calls; the authors' analysis was not used. For this sample the table gives about 780,000 distinct CDR3 sequences, of which 20% to 30% were detected only once. The top ten hold 2.5% to 3.5% of the sample.

Beyond this particular receptor, the publication reports: As age increased, observed TCR beta diversity per million T cells dropped in a roughly linear way, and a significant reduction was already evident by age 40. Conclusive comparison of naive and antigen-experienced compartments was prevented by the profiling of bulk unsorted PBMCs. Estimates of total diversity based on one million sequenced T cells were considered lower bounds and underestimates. Observed TCR beta diversity correlated strongly with the percentage of naive T cells measured by flow cytometry. Donor CMV infection status was unknown, potentially confounding age-related changes in expanded clonotypes. The long-lived group showed more naive CD4+ T cells, fewer expanded clones and increased TCR diversity than the aged group, suggesting age selection.

Notes on this clonotype: The antigen it binds to is not known. The record has no base qualities; no much larger clone is one base away.

Another study also made use of these data, one on T cells of mothers and their children. As that second paper reports: Nine systemically healthy Caucasian individuals served as donors, namely three mothers together with their six children. cDNA synthesis consumed the entire amount of extracted RNA, loaded at around 1.5 ug RNA in each 15 ul reaction. Sample barcodes and 2-4 random nucleotides were added via the M1S primer in the second PCR. Over 9.5 million TCR beta CDR3 reads came from each mother, compared with around 3 million reads from each child. Thymic selection similarly shapes TCR recombination output in related and unrelated pairs, with minor effect from inherited differences. Normalized repertoire overlap was always slightly but never significantly higher in related than unrelated mother-child pairs. No persistent microchimeric T cell clones were detected, at a sensitivity of approximately 110 clones per million clonotypes. Deep NGS was used in the study to compare the TCR beta repertoires of mothers and children and to look for features that separate related mother-child pairs from unrelated individuals. The mean age was approximately 41 +/- 4 years for the mothers and roughly 11 +/- 4 years for the children. Libraries were sequenced on Illumina HiSeq 2000 with 100+100 nt paired-end reads after adapter ligation with NEBNext reagents. To prevent cross-contamination, the mother and child libraries were prepared one month apart and sequenced in separate runs. For each donor, between about 500,000 and 2,200,000 distinct TCR beta clonotypes were identified. Naive TCR beta clonotypes were estimated from low-frequency clonotypes matched to each donor's FACS-determined naive share, without sorting.

The receptor chain draws on TRBV25-1 and TRBJ2-7; no D gene is confidently identified. Sequenced input: blood. The TCR sequence derives from a boy between 10 and 17 years old in good health. The CDR3 loop reads CASSEVSYEQYF. The nucleotide sequence is TGTGCCAGCAGTGAAGTGAGTTACGAGCAGTACTTC.